This T cell receptor (beta chain) was identified during a study of T cells after yellow fever vaccination. Findings of the study overall: Subsequent booster samples again held most clones from primary vaccination (nearly 98% CD4, about 90% CD8).

TCRdb reprocessed the 5' RACE reads via MiXCR and lists one record per CDR3 protein. The sample has more than 300,000 distinct CDR3 sequences, 9.5% to 12% seen once. Germline V gene lookup returns CDR1 DFQATT and CDR2 SNEGSKA (reference sequence). This CDR3 has 15 residues. With 2 bases removed from V and 1 base from J, the gap between germline ends came to 13 bases. Turning to this clonotype: Its antigen remains unknown.

The material was CD4+ T cells sorted from PBMCs, obtained 45 days after the yellow fever booster vaccination. This TCR was recovered from a man aged 18-30 years who received the YFV17D yellow fever vaccine. V usage is TRBV20-1 and J usage is TRBJ2-3; D is undetermined. This CDR3 reads CSARRSAEGTDTQYF. DNA of the CDR3: TGCAGTGCTAGAAGGTCCGCCGAAGGCACAGATACGCAGTATTTT.